This TCR beta chain was identified during a study of blood T cells in healthy people across ages. Study-wide results and limits: Naive CD4+ cell counts and diversity both ran higher in long-lived than in aged donors. Possibly, changes in expanded clonotypes were confounded because donor CMV status was unknown.

PCR was performed a second time for about 6 to 12 cycles using a sample-barcoded 5' primer and a J-beta primer mix. Researchers report that a template-switch adaptor with 12 random nucleotides tagged each cDNA molecule. MiXCR, run by TCRdb on the 5' RACE reads, gives a single entry per CDR3 protein. This repertoire shows approximately 1,100,000 distinct CDR3 sequences, less than 50% found once; its top ten account for around 18%. The V segment lost 6 bases and the J segment 3 bases; nucleotides outside the gene matches: 9. Germline V CDR1 and CDR2: SNHLY, FYNNEI. There are 15 residues in the CDR3. To note about this clonotype: Its antigen is not identified.

The sequenced sample was blood. The clonotype comes from a woman aged 55-69 years in good health. V is TRBV2 and J is TRBJ2-7; TRBD2 matches 9 bases. The CDR3 sequence is CASSPSREGRYEQYF. The DNA of the CDR3 is TGTGCCAGCAGCCCGTCGCGGGAGGGCCGCTACGAGCAGTACTTC.